This passage covers 27 T cell receptor beta chains from one sample sequenced in a study of blood T cell repertoires in COVID-19. The protocol was immunoSEQ multiplex PCR, while the TCRdb copy is restricted to in-frame clones and leaves out a portion. The sample lists about 140,000 clones, approximately 83% seen once, with about 5.2% in the top ten. Sample: PBMCs or T cells enriched from blood (not recorded which). All receptors come from a man aged 65 to 85 who had been exposed to COVID-19.

This rearrangement joins TRBV19 to TRBJ1-2; D is uncertain. The CDR3 totals 14 residues. Trimming pared 7 bases from V and 1 base from J, leaving 13 bases between. Germline lookup yields CDR1 LNHDA and CDR2 SQIVND (reference sequence). The CDR3 protein is CASTLSGFNYGYTF. As DNA, the CDR3 is TGTGCCAGTACCCTAAGCGGGTTTAACTATGGCTACACCTTC.

This clone was observed a single time. This chain links TRBV18 with TRBJ2-5; TRBD2 is a possible D gene (6 bases). V lost 2 bases and J 7 bases, leaving 11 bases between the germline ends. Germline V gene sequence: CDR1 KGHSH, CDR2 LQKENI. The CDR3 sequence is 13 residues long. The DNA of the CDR3 is TGTGCCAGCTCACCAACCGGGAGTGTGACCCAGTACTTC. This translates into CASSPTGSVTQYF.

The J gene is TRBJ1-1, the V gene TRBV27, with 7 bases aligning to TRBD1. Germline V lookup: CDR1 MNHEY, CDR2 SMNVEV (reference sequence). The CDR3 is 14 amino acids. V was pared by 1 base and J by 5 bases, with 4 bases of the junction left unmatched. The CDR3: CASSLYRGGTEAFF. The CDR3 region has the DNA TGTGCCAGCAGTTTATACAGGGGTGGAACTGAAGCTTTCTTT.

This chain uses TRBV20-1 with TRBJ1-6; the match to TRBD1 covers 8 bases. CDR1 DFQATT and CDR2 SNEGSKA come from the germline V gene (reference sequence). J gave up 11 bases and V 3 bases, and 6 bases lay outside the gene matches. The CDR3 length is 13 residues. As DNA, the CDR3 is TGCAGTGCTAGTTCAGGGGGCGCGGCACCCCTCCACTTT. Its translation is CSASSGGAAPLHF.

This chain links TRBV7-2 with TRBJ2-5; 9 bases are shared with TRBD2. The CDR3 length is 16 residues. Per germline, CDR1 SGHTA and CDR2 FQGNSA. The V and J ends lost 6 bases and 5 bases, in that order; junction bases with no gene match: 13. The CDR3, as DNA: TGTGCCAGCAGGGCTATTGGCGGGGGGGCCGGGGAGACCCAGTACTTC. Its protein product is CASRAIGGGAGETQYF.

V gene TRBV19 combines with J gene TRBJ1-5; a possible D gene is TRBD1 (6 bases). The CDR3 has 17 amino acids. Per germline, CDR1 LNHDA and CDR2 SQIVND (reference sequence). The V gene lost 3 bases and the J gene lost 5 bases, with 20 bases spanning the gap. The CDR3 region is CASSIRGGGGGDQPQHF. Written as DNA, the CDR3 is TGTGCCAGTAGTATCAGGGGCGGGGGAGGTGGTGATCAGCCCCAGCATTTT.

This chain connects TRBV7-9 to TRBJ2-3; 9 positions match TRBD1. The CDR3 spans 15 residues. V gave up 5 bases and J gave up 6 bases; unmatched junction bases: 9. CDR1 SEHNR and CDR2 FQNEAQ come from the germline V gene (reference sequence). The CDR3 reads CASSDTGGGVDTQYF. Here the CDR3 DNA reads TGTGCCAGCAGCGACACAGGGGGCGGGGTGGATACGCAGTATTTT.

This chain connects TRBV7-6 to TRBJ1-4; 9 positions match TRBD1. This CDR3 is built from 15 residues. The V gene end was trimmed by 5 bases and the J gene end by 8 bases; junction bases not matched to a gene: 9. The germline CDR1 and CDR2 sequences are SGHVS and FNYEAQ. CDR3 sequence: CASSTNRGRGEKLFF. CDR3 in DNA: TGTGCCAGCAGCACCAACAGGGGGCGGGGGGAAAAACTGTTTTTT.

V usage is TRBV15 and J usage is TRBJ2-7; TRBD1 is a possible D gene (6 bases). V dropped 5 bases and J dropped 11 bases, with 19 bases sitting between them. The CDR3 consists of 13 residues. Germline CDR1 LNHNV, CDR2 YYDKDF (reference sequence). The CDR3 DNA sequence: TGTGCCACCAGCCCTTGGACAGACCATAAGAAGTACTTC. This translates into CATSPWTDHKKYF.

The table lists this clone with a few counts. The chain has TRBV19 and TRBJ2-1; 7 bases are shared with TRBD2. Germline CDR1 LNHDA, CDR2 SQIVND (reference sequence). V dropped 8 bases and J dropped 7; count of bases not matched to a gene: 11. The CDR3 length is 14 residues. CDR3 amino acids: CASRVGGEFNEQFF. CDR3 DNA: TGTGCCAGTCGGGTGGGGGGGGAATTTAATGAGCAGTTCTTC.

V and J are TRBV19 and TRBJ1-5; 9 bases are shared with TRBD1. Germline V gives CDR1 LNHDA, CDR2 SQIVND (reference sequence). This CDR3 region has 13 residues. With 4 bases clipped from V and 5 bases from J, the junction kept 0 bases outside the gene matches. The CDR3 protein is CASSRTGDQPQHF. The CDR3 nucleotides are TGTGCCAGTAGTAGGACAGGGGATCAGCCCCAGCATTTT.

To note about this clone: The junction and the germline gene differ at one end; a read error may be behind it. The chain combines TRBV18 with TRBJ1-2, with 7 bases that match TRBD1. This CDR3 is 12 amino acids long. Germline CDR1 and CDR2: KGHSH and LQKENI. The CDR3 DNA sequence: TGTGCCAGCTCACCCGACAGGGCCATGCTGGACTTC. Translated, it gives CASSPDRAMLDF.

The chain uses TRBV7-8 and TRBJ2-1; D is undetermined. Germline V gene sequence: CDR1 SGHVS, CDR2 FQNEAQ. The CDR3 covers 16 residues. The V gene lost 1 base and the J gene lost 4 bases, with 14 bases spanning the gap. The CDR3 spells CASSLVTLTTYNEQFF. Here the CDR3 DNA reads TGTGCCAGCAGCTTAGTAACACTAACCACTTACAATGAGCAGTTCTTC. The full variable domain, completed using reference TRBV7-8 and TRBJ2-1, is GAGVSQSPRYKVAKRGQDVALRCDPISGHVSLFWYQQALGQGPEFLTYFQNEAQLDKSGLPSDRFFAERPEGSVSTLKIQRTQQEDSAVYLCASSLVTLTTYNEQFFGPGTRLTVL.

This chain uses TRBV28 with TRBJ2-1, with TRBD2 matching 10 bases. Unmatched junction bases numbered 10, after V lost 7 bases and J lost 7 bases. CDR3 length: 15 residues. The germline V gene has CDR1 MDHEN and CDR2 SYDVKM. The CDR3 reads CASTSASGSRNEQFF. Written as DNA, the CDR3 is TGTGCCAGCACCTCGGCTAGCGGGAGCCGTAATGAGCAGTTCTTC.

V and J are TRBV5-1 and TRBJ2-5; no reliable D call. The CDR3 has 13 amino acids. The germline V gene has CDR1 SGHRS and CDR2 YFSETQ. V was shortened by 0 bases and J by 5 bases, with 8 bases between the two germline ends. CDR3 nucleotide sequence: TGCGCCAGCAGCTTGGGATGGCTCGAGACCCAGTACTTC. It codes for CASSLGWLETQYF.

This rearrangement joins TRBV7-3 to TRBJ2-2; D is perhaps TRBD2 (5 bases). With 7 bases removed from V and 0 bases from J, the gap between germline ends came to 21 bases. There are 18 residues in the CDR3. Germline V gives CDR1 SGHTA, CDR2 FQGTGA. The CDR3 nucleotides are TGTGCCAGCACCGACCCCGGGATTGACGGCGCGAACACCGGGGAGCTGTTTTTT. Protein: CASTDPGIDGANTGELFF. Combining the CDR3 with reference TRBV7-3 and TRBJ2-2 gives the whole variable domain GAGVSQTPSNKVTEKGKYVELRCDPISGHTALYWYRQSLGQGPEFLIYFQGTGAADDSGLPNDRFFAVRPEGSVSTLKIQRTERGDSAVYLCASTDPGIDGANTGELFFGEGSRLTVL.

V gene TRBV19 combines with J gene TRBJ1-2, with 8 bases aligning to TRBD1. Losses at the gene ends were 5 bases for V and 7 bases for J; bases not matched to a gene: 12. CDR3 size: 15 residues. The V gene's germline CDR1 is LNHDA and CDR2 SQIVND (reference sequence). CDR3 sequence (DNA): TGTGCCAGTAGTCATTCCACCCCGACAGGGGTTGGCTACACCTTC. Its protein product is CASSHSTPTGVGYTF.

The rearrangement joins TRBV7-3 to TRBJ1-3; a possible D gene is TRBD1 (5 bases). Germline CDR1 reads SGHTA; CDR2 reads FQGTGA. V was pared by 3 bases and J by 2 bases, with 11 bases between. There are 15 residues in the CDR3. This chain's CDR3 is CASSFNRGAGNTIYF. CDR3 in DNA: TGTGCCAGCAGCTTTAACCGGGGGGCTGGAAACACCATATATTTT.

V and J are TRBV5-1 and TRBJ1-1, with 7 bases matching TRBD1. After removal of 2 bases from V and 8 bases from J, the junction contained 6 bases not matched to a gene. The CDR3 loop spans 13 amino acids. The V gene's germline CDR1 is SGHRS and CDR2 YFSETQ. In DNA form, the CDR3 reads TGCGCCAGCAGCTTACAGGGGCTCGGAGAAGCTTTCTTT. It translates to CASSLQGLGEAFF.

The CDR3 protein is CASSGARSYEQYF. In DNA, the CDR3 is TGCGCCAGCAGTGGGGCCCGCTCCTACGAGCAGTACTTC. The chain employs TRBV10-1 and TRBJ2-7, with D unclear. Germline V lookup: CDR1 WNHNN, CDR2 SYGVQD (reference sequence). The CDR3 has 13 residues. Trimming removed 4 bases at V and 0 bases at J, with 7 bases between.

This clone was counted only a few times. This rearrangement joins TRBV7-2 to TRBJ1-2, with TRBD1 identical over 7 bases. V was pared by 5 bases and J by 1 base, with 16 bases of the junction left unmatched. The CDR3 loop spans 18 amino acids. CDR1 and CDR2 from the germline V gene are SGHTA and FQGNSA. CDR3 nucleotides: TGTGCCAGCAGCCCCTATGGACAGGCCTTCCCGTTTAACTATGGCTACACCTTC. Protein: CASSPYGQAFPFNYGYTF.

This clone was counted a single time. The rearrangement joins TRBV12-3 or TRBV12-4 to TRBJ2-2; D is perhaps TRBD1 (6 bases). Deletions cut 5 bases from V and 8 bases from J, with 12 bases between. This CDR3 comprises 13 residues. CDR3 nucleotide sequence: TGTGCCAGCAGTGTCTACAGGGAGGGGGAGCTGTTTTTT. This encodes CASSVYREGELFF.

The genes are TRBV11-2 and TRBJ2-7; unclear D gene. CDR1 is SGHAT and CDR2 is FQNNGV in the germline V gene. The CDR3 runs to 15 residues. Trimming shortened V by 5 bases and J by 4 bases, and 18 bases separated the two germline ends. CDR3 nucleotides: TGTGCCAGCAGCCTAAGTAGCCAAAAGAATTACGAGCAGTACTTC. Protein: CASSLSSQKNYEQYF.

The chain couples TRBV7-2 to TRBJ2-5; D call uncertain. The CDR3 extends over 12 amino acids. The V end was cut by 2 bases, the J end by 7 bases, with 8 bases between. Germline V gene sequence: CDR1 SGHTA, CDR2 FQGNSA. The CDR3 reads CASSLPLGTQYF. CDR3 coding DNA: TGTGCCAGCAGCTTACCCCTCGGGACCCAGTACTTC.

The V gene is TRBV6-5, the J gene TRBJ2-7; 8 bases agree with TRBD2. The CDR3 contains 15 residues. The germline V gene encodes CDR1 MNHEY and CDR2 SVGAGI. After removal of 6 bases from V and 2 bases from J, the junction contained 9 bases not matched to a gene. The DNA of the CDR3 is TGTGCCAGCAGAAATACCGGGACTAGACCCTACGAGCAGTACTTC. Residues: CASRNTGTRPYEQYF.

This clone has more than one count but fewer than ten. The genes are TRBV30 and TRBJ1-1; the D is unclear. V gave up 2 bases and J gave up 4 bases, with 11 bases separating them. Looked up from germline, CDR1 is GTSNPN and CDR2 is SVGIG (reference sequence). This CDR3 is 13 amino acids long. Here the CDR3 reads CAWSKYGGTEAFF. CDR3 in DNA: TGTGCCTGGAGTAAGTACGGCGGCACTGAAGCTTTCTTT. The whole variable domain, filled in from reference TRBV30 and TRBJ1-1, reads SQTIHQWPATLVQPVGSPLSLECTVEGTSNPNLYWYRQAAGRGLQLLFYSVGIGQISSEVPQNLSASRPQDRQFILSSKKLLLSDSGFYLCAWSKYGGTEAFFGQGTRLTVV.

The chain employs TRBV12-5 and TRBJ2-7, with 11 bases aligning to TRBD1. The J segment lost 6 bases and the V segment lost 3 bases, leaving 1 base of the junction unmatched. The V gene's germline CDR1 is LGHNT and CDR2 FRNRAP. This CDR3 contains 13 residues. Here the CDR3 DNA reads TGTGCTAGTGGTTTTGGGACAGGGGGCGAGCAGTACTTC. Its translation: CASGFGTGGEQYF.